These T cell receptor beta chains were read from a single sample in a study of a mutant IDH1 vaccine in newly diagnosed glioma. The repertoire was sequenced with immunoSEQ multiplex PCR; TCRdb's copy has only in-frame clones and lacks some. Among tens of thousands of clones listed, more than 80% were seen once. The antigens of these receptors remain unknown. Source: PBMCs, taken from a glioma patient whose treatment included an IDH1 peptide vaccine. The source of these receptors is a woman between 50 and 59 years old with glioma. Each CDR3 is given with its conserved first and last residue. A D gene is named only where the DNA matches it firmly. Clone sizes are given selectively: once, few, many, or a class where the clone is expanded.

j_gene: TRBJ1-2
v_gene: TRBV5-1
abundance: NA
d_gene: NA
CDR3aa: CASSLGQSSTRYGYTF
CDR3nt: TGCGCCAGCAGCTTGGGACAGTCCTCTACCAGATATGGCTACACCTTC

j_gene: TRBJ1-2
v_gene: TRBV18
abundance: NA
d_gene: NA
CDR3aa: CASSPPAGANYGYTF
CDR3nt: TGTGCCAGCTCACCCCCGGCAGGGGCTAACTATGGCTACACCTTC

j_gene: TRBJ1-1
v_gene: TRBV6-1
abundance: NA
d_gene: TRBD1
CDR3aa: CASSAGQGRTEAFF
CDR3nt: TGTGCCAGCAGTGCCGGACAGGGGCGGACTGAAGCTTTCTTT

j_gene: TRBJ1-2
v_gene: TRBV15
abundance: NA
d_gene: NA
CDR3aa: CATSRDKSSYGYTF
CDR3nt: TGTGCCACCAGCAGAGATAAGTCAAGTTATGGCTACACCTTC

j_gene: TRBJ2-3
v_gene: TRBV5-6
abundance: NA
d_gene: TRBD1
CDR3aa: CASSLGTGFRTDTQYF
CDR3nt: TGTGCCAGCAGCTTGGGGACAGGGTTTCGCACAGATACGCAGTATTTT

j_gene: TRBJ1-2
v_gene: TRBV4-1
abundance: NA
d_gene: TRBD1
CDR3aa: CASRRGGTGDYGYTF
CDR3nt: TGCGCCAGCCGCCGAGGTGGGACAGGGGACTATGGCTACACCTTC

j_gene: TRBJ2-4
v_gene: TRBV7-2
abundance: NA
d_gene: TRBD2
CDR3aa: CASSLTGLAADF
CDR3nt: TGTGCCAGCAGCTTAACCGGACTAGCGGCGGACTTC

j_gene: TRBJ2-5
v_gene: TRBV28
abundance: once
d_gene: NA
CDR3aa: CASSLGGRALAIEETQYF
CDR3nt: TGTGCCAGCAGTTTGGGGGGCAGGGCGCTTGCCATCGAAGAGACCCAGTACTTC

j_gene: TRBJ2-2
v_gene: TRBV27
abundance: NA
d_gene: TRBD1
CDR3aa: CASSFTGGAYTGELFF
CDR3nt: TGTGCCAGCAGTTTTACAGGGGGCGCGTACACCGGGGAGCTGTTTTTT

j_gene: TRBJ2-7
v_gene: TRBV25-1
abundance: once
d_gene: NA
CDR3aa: CASSAEGSSYEQYF
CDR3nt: TGTGCCAGCAGTGCGGAGGGTAGCTCCTACGAGCAGTACTTC

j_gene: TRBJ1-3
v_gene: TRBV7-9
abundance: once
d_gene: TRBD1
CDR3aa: CASTRDRTSPSGNTIYF
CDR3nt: TGTGCCAGCACCCGGGACAGGACATCTCCCTCTGGAAACACCATATATTTT

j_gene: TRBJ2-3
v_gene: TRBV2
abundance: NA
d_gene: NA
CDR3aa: CASSSGDGTDTQYF
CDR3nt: TGTGCCAGCAGCTCGGGAGACGGCACAGATACGCAGTATTTT

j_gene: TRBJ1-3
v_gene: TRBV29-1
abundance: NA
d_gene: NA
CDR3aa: CSVEDPGKGNTIYF
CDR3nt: TGCAGCGTTGAAGACCCAGGGAAAGGAAACACCATATATTTT

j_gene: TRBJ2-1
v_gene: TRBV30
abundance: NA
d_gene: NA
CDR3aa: CAWSYRVNEQFF
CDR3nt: TGTGCCTGGAGTTACAGGGTCAATGAGCAGTTCTTC

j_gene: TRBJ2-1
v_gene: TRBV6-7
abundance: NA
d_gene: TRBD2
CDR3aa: CASNPGPHSGGAYNEQFF
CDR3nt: TGTGCCAGCAACCCCGGGCCCCACTCGGGAGGGGCCTACAATGAGCAGTTCTTC

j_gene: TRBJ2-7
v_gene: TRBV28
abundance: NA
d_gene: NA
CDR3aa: CASSTDYYEQYF
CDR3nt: TGTGCCAGCAGTACAGACTACTACGAGCAGTACTTC

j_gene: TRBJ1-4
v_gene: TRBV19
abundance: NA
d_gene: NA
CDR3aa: CASSTSAATNEKLFF
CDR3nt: TGTGCCAGTAGTACCTCGGCAGCAACTAATGAAAAACTGTTTTTT

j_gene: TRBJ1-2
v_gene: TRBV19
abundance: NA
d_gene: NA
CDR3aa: CATRASVRQGHKVTF
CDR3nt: TGTGCCACCAGAGCCTCCGTACGCCAAGGACACAAGGTAACCTTC

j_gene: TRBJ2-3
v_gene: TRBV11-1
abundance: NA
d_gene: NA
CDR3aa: CASSLGLGGTNTQYF
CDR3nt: TGTGCCAGCAGCTTAGGCTTGGGGGGCACGAATACGCAGTATTTT

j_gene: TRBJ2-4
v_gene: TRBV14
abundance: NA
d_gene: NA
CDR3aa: CASSHWGNIQYF
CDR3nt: TGTGCCAGCAGCCACTGGGGAAACATTCAGTACTTC

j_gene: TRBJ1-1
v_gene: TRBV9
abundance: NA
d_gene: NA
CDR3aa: CASSVASGGHTEAFF
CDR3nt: TGTGCCAGCAGCGTAGCTAGTGGGGGGCACACTGAAGCTTTCTTT

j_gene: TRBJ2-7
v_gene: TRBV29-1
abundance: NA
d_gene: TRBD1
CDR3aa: CSVLSAPPTGSYEQYF
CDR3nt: TGCAGCGTTCTCTCAGCCCCCCCGACAGGGTCCTACGAGCAGTACTTC

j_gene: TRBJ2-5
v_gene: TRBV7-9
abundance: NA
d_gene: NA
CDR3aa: CASSKTGTYQETQYF
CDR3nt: TGTGCCAGCAGCAAGACAGGCACGTACCAAGAGACCCAGTACTTC

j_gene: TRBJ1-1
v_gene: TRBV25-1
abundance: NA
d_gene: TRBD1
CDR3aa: CASSEDRGGSNTEAFF
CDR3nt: TGTGCCAGCAGTGAGGACAGGGGAGGGTCAAACACTGAAGCTTTCTTT

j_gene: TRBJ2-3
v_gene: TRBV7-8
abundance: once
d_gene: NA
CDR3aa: CASSPLGFPTDTQYF
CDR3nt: TGTGCCAGCAGCCCCCTAGGGTTCCCCACAGATACGCAGTATTTT

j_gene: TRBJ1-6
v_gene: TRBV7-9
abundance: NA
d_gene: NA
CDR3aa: CASSPGGNSPLHF
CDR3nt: TGTGCCAGCAGCCCGGGGGGGAATTCACCCCTCCACTTT

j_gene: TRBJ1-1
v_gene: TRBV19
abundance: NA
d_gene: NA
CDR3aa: CASSIVGGPNTEAFF
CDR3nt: TGTGCCAGTAGTATAGTGGGGGGGCCTAACACTGAAGCTTTCTTT

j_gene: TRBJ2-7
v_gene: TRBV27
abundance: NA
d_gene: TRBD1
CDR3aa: CASSPERQGVYEQYF
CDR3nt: TGTGCCAGCAGTCCCGAGAGACAGGGCGTCTACGAGCAGTACTTC

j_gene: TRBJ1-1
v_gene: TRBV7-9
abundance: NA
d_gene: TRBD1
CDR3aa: CASRVTGGLTEAFF
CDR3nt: TGTGCCAGCAGAGTGACAGGGGGCCTCACTGAAGCTTTCTTT

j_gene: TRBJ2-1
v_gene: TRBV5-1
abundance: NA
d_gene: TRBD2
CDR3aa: CASSLGSGGPNEQFF
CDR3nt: TGCGCCAGCAGCTTGGGGTCGGGAGGGCCGAATGAGCAGTTCTTC

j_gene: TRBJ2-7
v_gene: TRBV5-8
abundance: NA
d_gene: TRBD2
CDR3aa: CASISRAGLAGVFYEQYF
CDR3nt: TGTGCCAGCATCTCCAGGGCGGGACTAGCGGGAGTCTTTTACGAGCAGTACTTC

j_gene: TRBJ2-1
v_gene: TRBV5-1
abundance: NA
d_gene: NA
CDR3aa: CASNRRDAYNEQFF
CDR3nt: TGCGCCAGCAATCGCAGGGATGCCTACAATGAGCAGTTCTTC

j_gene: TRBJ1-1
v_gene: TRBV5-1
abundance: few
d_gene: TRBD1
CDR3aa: CASSLRTGGSDTEAFF
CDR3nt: TGCGCCAGCAGCTTGAGGACAGGGGGCTCGGACACTGAAGCTTTCTTT

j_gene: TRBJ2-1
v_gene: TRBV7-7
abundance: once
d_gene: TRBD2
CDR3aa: CASSPGLAGYGGEQFF
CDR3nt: TGTGCTAGCAGCCCAGGACTAGCGGGATATGGGGGTGAGCAGTTCTTC

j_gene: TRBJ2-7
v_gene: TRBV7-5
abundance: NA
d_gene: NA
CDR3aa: CARSDRQGPGYEQYF
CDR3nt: TGTGCCAGAAGCGACCGACAGGGACCCGGTTACGAGCAGTACTTC

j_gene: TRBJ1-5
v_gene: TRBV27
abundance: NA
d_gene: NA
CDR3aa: CASSLSGKRQPQHF
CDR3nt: TGTGCCAGCAGTTTATCTGGCAAACGTCAGCCCCAGCATTTT

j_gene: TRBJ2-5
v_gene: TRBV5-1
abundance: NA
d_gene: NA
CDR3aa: CASSLLATSETQYF
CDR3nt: TGCGCCAGCAGCCTTCTAGCGACTTCCGAGACCCAGTACTTC

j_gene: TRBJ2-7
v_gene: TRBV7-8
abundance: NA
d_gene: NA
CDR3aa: CASSLSWSRTYEQYF
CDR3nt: TGTGCCAGCAGCTTAAGCTGGTCGAGGACCTACGAGCAGTACTTC

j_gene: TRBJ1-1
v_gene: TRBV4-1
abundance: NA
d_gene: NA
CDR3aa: CASSQRGDTEAFF
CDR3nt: TGCGCCAGCAGCCAAAGGGGGGACACTGAAGCTTTCTTT

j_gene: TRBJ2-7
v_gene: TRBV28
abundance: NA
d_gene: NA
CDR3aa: CASNGAVPYEQYF
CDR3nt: TGTGCCAGCAACGGGGCGGTTCCCTACGAGCAGTACTTC

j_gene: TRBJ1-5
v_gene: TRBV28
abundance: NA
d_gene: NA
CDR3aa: CASSPQGEWRPQHF
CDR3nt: TGTGCCAGCAGTCCCCAGGGTGAGTGGCGGCCCCAGCATTTT

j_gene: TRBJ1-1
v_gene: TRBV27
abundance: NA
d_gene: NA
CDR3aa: CASSFEGASPTEAFF
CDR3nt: TGTGCCAGCAGTTTTGAGGGCGCATCCCCCACTGAAGCTTTCTTT

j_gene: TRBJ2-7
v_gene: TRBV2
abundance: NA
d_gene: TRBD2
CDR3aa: CASKITSGRGEQYF
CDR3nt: TGTGCCAGCAAAATTACTAGCGGGAGAGGTGAGCAGTACTTC

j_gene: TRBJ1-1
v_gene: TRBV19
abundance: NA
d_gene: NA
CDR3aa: CASSGQLTEAFF
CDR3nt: TGTGCCAGTAGTGGACAGTTAACTGAAGCTTTCTTT

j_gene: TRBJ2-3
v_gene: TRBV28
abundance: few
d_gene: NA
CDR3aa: CASSLRDTQYF
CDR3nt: TGTGCCAGCAGTTTAAGAGATACGCAGTATTTT

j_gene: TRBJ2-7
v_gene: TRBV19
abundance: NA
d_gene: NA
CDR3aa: CASSPGYSFEQYF
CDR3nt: TGTGCCAGTAGTCCCGGGTATAGTTTCGAGCAGTACTTC

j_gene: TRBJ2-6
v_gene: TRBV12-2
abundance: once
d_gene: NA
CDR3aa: CASRLQSSGANVLTF
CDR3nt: TGTGCAAGTCGCTTGCAGAGCTCTGGGGCCAACGTCCTGACTTTC

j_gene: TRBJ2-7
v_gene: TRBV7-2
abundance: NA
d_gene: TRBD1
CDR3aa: CASSRDSLYTYEQYF
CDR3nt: TGTGCCAGCAGCCGGGACAGTCTTTATACCTACGAGCAGTACTTC

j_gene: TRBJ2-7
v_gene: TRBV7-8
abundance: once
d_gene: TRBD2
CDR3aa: CASSLGLAGEGDYEQYF
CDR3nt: TGTGCCAGCAGCTTAGGACTAGCGGGAGAGGGGGACTACGAGCAGTACTTC

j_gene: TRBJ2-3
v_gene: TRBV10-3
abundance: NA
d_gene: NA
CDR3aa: CAISEQEENTQYF
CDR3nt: TGTGCCATCAGTGAACAGGAGGAGAATACGCAGTATTTT

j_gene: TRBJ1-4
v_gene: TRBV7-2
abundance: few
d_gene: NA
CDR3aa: CASSPYAEKLFF
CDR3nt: TGTGCCAGCAGCCCCTATGCTGAAAAACTGTTTTTT

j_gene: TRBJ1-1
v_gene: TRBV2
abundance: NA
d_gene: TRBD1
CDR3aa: CASIGDRGGNTEAFF
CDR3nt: TGTGCCAGCATAGGGGACAGGGGAGGGAACACTGAAGCTTTCTTT

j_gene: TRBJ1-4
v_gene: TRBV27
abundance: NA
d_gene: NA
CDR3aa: CASSLGGSNEKLFF
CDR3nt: TGTGCCAGCAGTTTAGGGGGTTCTAATGAAAAACTGTTTTTT

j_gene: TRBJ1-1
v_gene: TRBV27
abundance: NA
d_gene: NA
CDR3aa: CASSPPDYMNTEAFF
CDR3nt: TGTGCCAGCAGTCCTCCAGACTATATGAACACTGAAGCTTTCTTT

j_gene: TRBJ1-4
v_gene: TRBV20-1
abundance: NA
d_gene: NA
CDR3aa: CSARGDEKLFF
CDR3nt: TGCAGTGCTCGGGGAGATGAAAAACTGTTTTTT

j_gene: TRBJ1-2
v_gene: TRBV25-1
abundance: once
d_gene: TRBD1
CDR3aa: CASSGLDRGFFDGYTF
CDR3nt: TGTGCCAGCAGTGGACTAGACAGGGGGTTCTTCGATGGCTACACCTTC

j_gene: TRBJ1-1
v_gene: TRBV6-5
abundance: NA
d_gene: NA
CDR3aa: CASTPGPNPNTEAFF
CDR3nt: TGTGCCAGCACCCCAGGGCCAAACCCCAACACTGAAGCTTTCTTT

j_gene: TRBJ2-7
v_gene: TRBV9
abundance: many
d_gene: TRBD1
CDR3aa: CASSEQGVPYEQYF
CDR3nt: TGTGCCAGCAGCGAACAGGGGGTACCCTACGAGCAGTACTTC

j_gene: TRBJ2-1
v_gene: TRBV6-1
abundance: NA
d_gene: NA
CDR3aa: CASSEARGAYNEQFF
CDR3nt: TGTGCCAGCAGTGAAGCTCGCGGGGCCTACAATGAGCAGTTCTTC

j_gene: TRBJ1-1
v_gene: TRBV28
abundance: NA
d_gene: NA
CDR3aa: CASLGRTEAFF
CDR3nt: TGTGCCAGCCTGGGGCGGACTGAAGCTTTCTTT